The 30 T cell receptor beta chains below all came from one sample that was sequenced in a study of molecular identifiers for immune sequencing clone quantification. TCRdb fed the PCR reads into MiXCR, producing one record per CDR3 protein. This sample yields under 350,000 distinct CDR3 sequences, of which roughly 24% are seen a single time; around 0.7% belongs to the top ten. The sample comprised naive CD8+ T cells from blood, with Jurkat cell RNA spiked in. The sample's subset: FACS-sorted CD8+CD4-CCR7+CD45RA+ naive T cells. The receptors originated from a human donor in good health. Some libraries in this study had Jurkat cell RNA spiked in.

This clonotype turned up a few times. The CDR3 reads CAIRDTGGNTEAFF. DNA of the CDR3: TGTGCCATCAGAGATACAGGGGGAAACACTGAAGCTTTCTTT. The gene calls are TRBV10-3 and TRBJ1-1; 8 nucleotides match TRBD1. From germline, CDR1 is ENHRY and CDR2 SYGVKD. The CDR3 spans 14 residues. V shed 6 bases and J 2 bases; nucleotides not matched to a gene: 5.

The chain employs TRBV4-3 and TRBJ1-3; no clear D gene. CDR3 length: 17 residues. V was trimmed by 0 bases and J by 4 bases, leaving 16 bases between them. Germline lookup yields CDR1 LGHNA and CDR2 YSLEER. This CDR3 is CASSQDDRRLAGNTIYF. Here the CDR3 DNA reads TGCGCCAGCAGCCAAGATGATCGCCGTCTGGCCGGAAACACCATATATTTT.

In this sample, this clonotype turned up a few times. The chain uses TRBV19 and TRBJ2-3; 7 bases match TRBD1. Germline values: CDR1 LNHDA, CDR2 SQIVND (reference sequence). The CDR3 spans 14 residues. Trimming took 3 bases from V and 6 from J; bases not matched to a gene: 6. CDR3 residues: CASSIPQDRDTQYF. The DNA of the CDR3 is TGTGCCAGTAGTATTCCACAGGACAGGGATACGCAGTATTTT.

This chain links TRBV20-1 with TRBJ1-5; D is possibly TRBD1 (6 bases). Looked up from germline, CDR1 is DFQATT and CDR2 is SNEGSKA (reference sequence). V lost 5 bases to trimming and J lost 4 bases, with 18 bases between them. The CDR3 runs 15 residues. The CDR3 DNA is TGCAGTGCTGCACAACACAGGGTACCTAATCAGCCCCAGCATTTT. Translating it yields CSAAQHRVPNQPQHF.

This clonotype was seen many times. The genes are TRBV20-1 and TRBJ1-5, with D maybe TRBD1 (5 bases). Trimming removed 2 bases from V and 2 bases from J, with 16 bases in between. Germline assignment: CDR1 DFQATT and CDR2 SNEGSKA (reference sequence). CDR3 size: 16 residues. This CDR3 reads CSARQGSGSGNQPQHF. The CDR3 DNA reads TGCAGTGCTAGACAGGGATCAGGCTCTGGCAATCAGCCCCAGCATTTT.

Concerning this clonotype: A junction end diverges from the germline sequence, so it may reflect a read error. The chain employs TRBV29-1 and TRBJ2-1; no reliable D call. CDR1 is SQVTM, CDR2 ANQGSEA, per germline. This CDR3 comprises 14 residues. The CDR3, as DNA: TGCAGCGTTGTAGACCAGAGCTCCTACAATAAGCAGTTCTTC. Protein sequence: CSVVDQSSYNKQFF.

In its sample, this clonotype was seen many times. This chain joins TRBV6-5 and TRBJ1-1; a possible D gene is TRBD1 (5 bases). The V gene lost 0 bases and the J gene lost 4 bases, with 9 bases spanning the gap. The CDR3 has 14 amino acids. In germline, CDR1 is MNHEY, CDR2 SVGAGI. CDR3 DNA sequence: TGTGCCAGCAGTTACTCGGGGGGTGGCACTGAAGCTTTCTTT. Its protein product is CASSYSGGGTEAFF.

This clonotype was seen more than once but under ten times. V gene TRBV7-2 combines with J gene TRBJ2-3; TRBD2 matches at 12 bases. Unmatched junction bases numbered 11, after V lost 0 bases and J lost 4 bases. Germline V gene lookup returns CDR1 SGHTA and CDR2 FQGNSA. The CDR3 runs to 19 residues. The CDR3 nucleotides read TGTGCCAGCAGCTTAGCGCTAGCGGGAGGGCCGACTAACGCAGATACGCAGTATTTT. It translates to CASSLALAGGPTNADTQYF.

The chain uses TRBV5-8 and TRBJ2-5, with 10 nucleotides matching TRBD2. V was pared by 0 bases and J by 4 bases, with 6 bases of the junction left unmatched. The CDR3 runs 16 residues. The germline V gene has CDR1 SGHTS and CDR2 YDEGEE. The CDR3 sequence is CASSLEGAGGPETQYF. In DNA, the CDR3 is TGTGCCAGCAGCTTGGAAGGAGCGGGAGGGCCAGAGACCCAGTACTTC.

V and J are TRBV6-2 or TRBV6-3 and TRBJ2-2; TRBD2 might be the D (6 bases). Per germline, CDR1 MNHEY and CDR2 SVGEGT. The CDR3 is 16 amino acids. Trimming cost V 5 bases and J 5 bases, with 18 bases left between them. The CDR3 region is CASSVRDSIWTGELFF. The CDR3 coding sequence is TGTGCCAGCAGTGTCCGGGACTCCATATGGACCGGGGAGCTGTTTTTT.

This clonotype was picked up a small number of times. The chain recombines TRBV4-2 with TRBJ2-7; TRBD1 is a possible D gene (5 bases). Between the trimmed V and J ends, which lost 1 base and 5 bases, there was a span of 12 bases. This CDR3 has 14 residues. Germline-derived CDR1 and CDR2 are LGHNA and YNFKEQ. CDR3 amino acids: CASSQGQGRDEQYF. The CDR3 DNA is TGTGCCAGCAGCCAAGGCCAGGGCAGGGACGAGCAGTACTTC.

This clonotype was seen a single time. This could be a read error, since a much larger clone is one nucleotide away. The rearrangement joins TRBV7-2 to TRBJ1-1; D call uncertain. V was pared by 3 bases and J by 3 bases, with 8 bases between. The CDR3 covers 13 residues. CDR1 is SGHTA and CDR2 is FQGNSA in the germline V gene. The CDR3 protein is CASSFGTYTEAFF. CDR3 DNA sequence: TGTGCCAGCAGCTTTGGCACTTACACTGAAGCTTTCTTT.

The chain recombines TRBV4-3 with TRBJ1-5; D unclear. Germline V CDR1 and CDR2: LGHNA, YSLEER. V lost 0 bases to trimming and J lost 5 bases, with 11 bases between them. The CDR3 loop spans 15 amino acids. The CDR3: CASSQDLRAYQPQHF. The CDR3 bases are TGCGCCAGCAGCCAAGATCTCCGGGCCTATCAGCCCCAGCATTTT.

This clonotype was observed a few times. The chain couples TRBV20-1 to TRBJ2-7; 8 nucleotides line up with TRBD1. Per germline, CDR1 DFQATT and CDR2 SNEGSKA (reference sequence). Trimming removed 6 bases from V and 2 bases from J; junction bases left unmatched: 9. This CDR3 comprises 14 residues. CDR3 sequence: CSAARDRLTYEQYF. The CDR3 DNA follows: TGCAGTGCGGCCCGGGACAGGCTAACCTACGAGCAGTACTTC.

As for this clonotype: With a much larger clone just one base away, this may be a read error. Since no conserved phenylalanine or tryptophan closes the CDR3, a read error is the likely cause. The rearrangement links TRBV12-3 or TRBV12-4 to TRBJ2-3; D gene uncertain. CDR3 length equals 13 residues. Between the trimmed V and J ends, which lost 6 bases and 0 bases, there was a span of 7 bases. CDR3 nucleotides: TGTGCCAGCAGCAAATACAGCACAGATACGCAGTATATT. It is translated as CASSKYSTDTQYI.

This sequence joins TRBV2 and TRBJ1-4; D gene unclear. Trimming removed 4 bases from V and 6 bases from J, with 21 bases in between. This CDR3 comprises 17 residues. In germline, CDR1 is SNHLY, CDR2 FYNNEI. The CDR3 nucleotides are TGTGCCAGCAGTGTGAGGAGAGATACACTGAAGGATGAAAAACTGTTTTTT. It yields the protein CASSVRRDTLKDEKLFF.

This clonotype was seen many times. The V call is TRBV30, the J call TRBJ2-3; a weak D match, TRBD2 (6 bases). Germline-derived CDR1 and CDR2 are GTSNPN and SVGIG (reference sequence). The CDR3 covers 15 residues. V gave up 4 bases and J gave up 2 bases, with 16 bases separating them. The CDR3 DNA sequence: TGTGCCTGGAAAAGAGCCTGGGGGGTCACAGATACGCAGTATTTT. This gives the protein CAWKRAWGVTDTQYF.

This clonotype occurred a few times. The CDR3: CAWGYNYEQYF. In DNA, the CDR3 is TGTGCCTGGGGGTATAACTACGAGCAGTACTTC. The genes are TRBV30 and TRBJ2-7; unclear D gene. Trimming stripped 5 bases from V and 3 bases from J, with 8 bases between. The CDR3 loop spans 11 amino acids. Germline V gives CDR1 GTSNPN, CDR2 SVGIG (reference sequence).

The CDR3 region is CAWSVGGFPEAFF. The CDR3 DNA reads as TGTGCCTGGAGTGTCGGCGGGTTCCCTGAAGCTTTCTTT. This chain joins TRBV30 and TRBJ1-1, with D hard to call. CDR3 size: 13 residues. Looked up from germline, CDR1 is GTSNPN and CDR2 is SVGIG (reference sequence). Trimming cost V 0 bases and J 6 bases, with 11 bases left between them.

Comment on this clonotype: A much larger clone sits a single nucleotide away, making a read error possible. The chain links TRBV5-5 to TRBJ2-7; D ambiguous. CDR1 is SGHKS, CDR2 YYEKEE, per germline (reference sequence). V lost 4 bases and J 9 bases, leaving 20 bases between the germline ends. This CDR3 contains 14 residues. This CDR3 reads CASSPGFTTDPQYF. The CDR3 nucleotides are TGTGCCAGCAGCCCTGGGTTTACGACGGACCCGCAGTACTTC. The variable domain in full, completed from reference TRBV5-5 and TRBJ2-7, reads DAGVTQSPTHLIKTRGQQVTLRCSPISGHKSVSWYQQVLGQGPQFIFQYYEKEERGRGNFPDRFSARQFPNYSSELNVNALLLGDSALYLCASSPGFTTDPQYFGPGTRLTVT.

This clonotype was seen many times. The chain uses TRBV2 and TRBJ2-1; possibly TRBD2 for D (5 bases). V dropped 7 bases and J dropped 8 bases, with 27 bases sitting between them. In germline, CDR1 is SNHLY, CDR2 FYNNEI. The CDR3 runs to 17 residues. CDR3 region: CASTGNLARTDIHEQFF. The CDR3 DNA is TGTGCCAGCACCGGAAATCTAGCACGTACCGATATCCATGAGCAGTTCTTC.

Remarks on this clonotype: Since no conserved phenylalanine or tryptophan closes the CDR3, a read error is the likely cause. The V gene is TRBV4-1, the J gene TRBJ2-3; D remains unclear. CDR3 size: 13 residues. The V gene's germline CDR1 is MGHRA and CDR2 YSYEKL. Trimming removed 4 bases at V and 0 bases at J, with 5 bases between. This chain's CDR3 is CASSPPSTDTQYL. The CDR3 nucleotides are TGCGCCAGCAGCCCCCCAAGCACAGATACGCAGTATCTT.

This clonotype showed up many times. For the CDR3, the DNA is TGTGCCAGCAGTTTAATAGGCGGTCAGCCCCAGCATTTT. Protein product: CASSLIGGQPQHF. This chain joins TRBV12-3 or TRBV12-4 and TRBJ1-5; no definite D call. The ends were cut back, 2 bases at V and 6 bases at J, with 8 bases in the middle. This CDR3 is built from 13 residues.

This clonotype was seen at least ten times. The chain couples TRBV4-3 to TRBJ2-7; 8 bases align to TRBD1. This CDR3 region has 16 residues. V lost 0 bases, J lost 1 base, and 5 bases stayed unmatched. Germline CDR1 LGHNA, CDR2 YSLEER. The CDR3 bases are TGCGCCAGCAGCCAAGATGTAGGGACAGGATCCTACGAGCAGTACTTC. Its translation is CASSQDVGTGSYEQYF.

This clonotype occurred many times. J is TRBJ1-5 and V is TRBV19; D may be TRBD1 (6 bases). Germline V gene sequence: CDR1 LNHDA, CDR2 SQIVND (reference sequence). V dropped 8 bases and J dropped 9 bases, with 23 bases sitting between them. CDR3 length equals 15 residues. The CDR3 reads CASHTQGSGIGPQHF. CDR3 DNA sequence: TGTGCCAGTCATACTCAGGGGTCTGGGATAGGGCCCCAGCATTTT. Combining the CDR3 with reference TRBV19 and TRBJ1-5 gives the whole variable domain DGGITQSPKYLFRKEGQNVTLSCEQNLNHDAMYWYRQDPGQGLRLIYYSQIVNDFQKGDIAEGYSVSREKKESFPLTVTSAQKNPTAFYLCASHTQGSGIGPQHFGDGTRLSIL.

The chain is built from TRBV11-2 and TRBJ2-7; D is uncertain. V lost 1 base and J lost 1, with 8 bases in between. The germline CDR1 and CDR2 sequences are SGHAT and FQNNGV. This CDR3 has 14 residues. CDR3 coding DNA: TGTGCCAGCAGCTTAGGGATAGAATCCTACGAGCAGTACTTC. This codes for CASSLGIESYEQYF.

In this sample, this clonotype turned up a few times. This rearrangement joins TRBV7-9 to TRBJ2-5; TRBD1 agrees at 12 bases. J gave up 5 bases and V 8 bases, and 6 bases lay outside the gene matches. CDR3 size: 14 residues. The germline V gene has CDR1 SEHNR and CDR2 FQNEAQ (reference sequence). The CDR3 loop is CASAGTGGQETQYF. In DNA form, the CDR3 reads TGTGCCAGCGCCGGGACAGGGGGCCAGGAGACCCAGTACTTC.

The chain uses TRBV4-3 and TRBJ2-7; D is possibly TRBD2 (6 bases). Germline-derived CDR1 and CDR2 are LGHNA and YSLEER. V was shortened by 0 bases and J by 3 bases, with 12 bases between the two germline ends. This CDR3 is 15 amino acids long. CDR3 amino acids: CASSQEPGRVYEQYF. The CDR3, as DNA: TGCGCCAGCAGCCAAGAGCCCGGGAGAGTCTACGAGCAGTACTTC.

There are many counts of this clonotype. This chain joins TRBV20-1 and TRBJ2-1; 11 nucleotides line up with TRBD2. The CDR3 totals 16 residues. CDR1 is DFQATT and CDR2 is SNEGSKA in the germline V gene (reference sequence). J gave up 3 bases and V 3 bases, and 7 bases lay outside the gene matches. DNA of the CDR3: TGCAGTGCTAGTGCACCGGGACTAGCGGTCTACAATGAGCAGTTCTTC. Its protein product is CSASAPGLAVYNEQFF.

The V gene is TRBV24-1, the J gene TRBJ2-1; TRBD1 is a possible D gene (5 bases). CDR3 length: 17 amino acids. The germline V and J ends were trimmed by 0 bases and 2 bases, with 13 bases remaining between them. From germline, CDR1 is KGHDR and CDR2 SFDVKD. CDR3: CATSDLRYRSTYNEQFF. In nucleotides, the CDR3 is TGTGCCACCAGTGATTTGCGGTACAGGTCCACCTACAATGAGCAGTTCTTC.